One sample yielded the 17 T cell receptor beta chains listed below, sequenced in a study of blood T cell repertoires in COVID-19. The repertoire was sequenced with immunoSEQ multiplex PCR; TCRdb's copy has only in-frame clones and lacks some. The data show over 150,000 clones, with 65% to 85% seen just once and 3.7% held by the top ten. Sequencing was done on a sample of peripheral blood. The receptors shown here come from a woman older than 75 with acute or convalescent COVID-19.

The rearrangement uses TRBV3-1 (or the pseudogene TRBV3-2) and TRBJ1-1; 8 bases map to TRBD1. J lost 6 bases, V lost 0 bases, and 9 bases had no gene match. This CDR3 comprises 16 residues. The germline gives CDR1 LGHDT, CDR2 YNNKEL (reference sequence). The CDR3 loop is CASSQDIWTGTAEAFF. DNA for the CDR3: TGTGCCAGCAGCCAAGATATCTGGACAGGGACTGCTGAAGCTTTCTTT.

The V call is TRBV19, the J call TRBJ2-7; TRBD2 agrees at 12 bases. Germline V gene sequence: CDR1 LNHDA, CDR2 SQIVND (reference sequence). The CDR3 sequence is 17 residues long. Trimming removed 3 bases from V and 3 bases from J; junction bases left unmatched: 9. Here the CDR3 reads CASSIHPQTSGSYEQYF. The CDR3 DNA reads as TGTGCCAGTAGTATTCACCCTCAGACTAGCGGGAGCTACGAGCAGTACTTC.

The rearrangement links TRBV15 to TRBJ1-1, with D maybe TRBD1 (5 bases). The CDR3 loop spans 13 amino acids. Germline assignment: CDR1 LNHNV and CDR2 YYDKDF (reference sequence). V lost 0 bases to trimming and J lost 5 bases, with 7 bases between them. CDR3 protein: CATSRDRGTEAFF. The DNA for the CDR3 is TGTGCCACCAGCAGAGATCGGGGGACTGAAGCTTTCTTT.

The chain has TRBV6-5 and TRBJ2-4, with 7 bases matching TRBD1. The ends lost 0 bases at V and 6 bases at J; junction bases unmatched: 8. Germline lookup yields CDR1 MNHEY and CDR2 SVGAGI. This CDR3 spans 16 amino acids. CDR3 sequence (DNA): TGTGCCAGCAGTTACTCGATAGGGGGCAGTCTAAACATTCAGTACTTC. It yields the protein CASSYSIGGSLNIQYF.

V is TRBV6-5 and J is TRBJ1-1; no reliable D call. The V gene's germline CDR1 is MNHEY and CDR2 SVGAGI. The CDR3 contains 12 residues. Trimming cost V 8 bases and J 4 bases, with 11 bases left between them. This CDR3 is CASQNIFTEAFF. CDR3 nucleotide sequence: TGTGCCAGCCAAAACATCTTCACTGAAGCTTTCTTT.

This chain's CDR3 is CASKESEQFF. The CDR3 DNA follows: TGTGCCAGCAAGGAGAGTGAGCAGTTCTTC. The chain employs TRBV2 and TRBJ2-1; D is undetermined. The CDR3 loop spans 10 amino acids. Germline lookup yields CDR1 SNHLY and CDR2 FYNNEI. V gave up 7 bases and J gave up 9 bases, with 7 bases separating them.

This chain joins TRBV7-9 and TRBJ2-2; 7 positions match TRBD2. The germline gives CDR1 SEHNR, CDR2 FQNEAQ (reference sequence). The CDR3 loop spans 15 amino acids. With V trimmed by 2 bases and J by 6 bases, 6 bases remained unmatched. In nucleotides, the CDR3 is TGTGCCAGCAGCTTACTGACTAGCTTCCCCGGGGAGCTGTTTTTT. Translation: CASSLLTSFPGELFF.

The chain carries TRBV3-1 (or the pseudogene TRBV3-2) and TRBJ2-1, with D possibly matching TRBD1 (5 bases). The CDR3 sequence is 14 residues long. CDR1 and CDR2 (germline): LGHDT, YNNKEL (reference sequence). V lost 3 bases, J lost 9 bases, and 15 bases lay in between. DNA for the CDR3: TGTGCCAGCAGCCACAGGGTCCCAATTGGTGAGCAGTTCTTC. It encodes CASSHRVPIGEQFF.

With respect to this clone: The junction and the germline gene differ at one end; a read error may be behind it. This chain uses TRBV6-6 with TRBJ1-1; D gene unclear. The CDR3 totals 10 residues. Germline lookup yields CDR1 MNHNY and CDR2 SVGAGI (reference sequence). In DNA form, the CDR3 reads TGTGCCAGCACTTACACTGAAGCTTTCTTT. Its protein is CASTYTEAFF.

The CDR3 DNA sequence: TGCGCCAGCAGCTTTGAGTTGGAGAATTCACCCCTCCACTTT. Translation gives CASSFELENSPLHF. This chain links TRBV5-1 with TRBJ1-6; no clear D gene. The CDR3 sequence is 14 residues long. Germline CDR1 SGHRS, CDR2 YFSETQ. V was cut by 2 bases and J by 7 bases, with 10 bases left in between.

This sequence joins TRBV15 and TRBJ1-6; D is ambiguous. The CDR3 contains 14 residues. Germline V gene lookup returns CDR1 LNHNV and CDR2 YYDKDF (reference sequence). Trimming left V 0 bases short and J 5 bases short, with 5 bases between. The CDR3 DNA follows: TGTGCCACCAGCAGAGATCCCAATAATTCACCCCTCCACTTT. Protein sequence: CATSRDPNNSPLHF.

The chain recombines TRBV4-2 with TRBJ1-2; no clear D. V was shortened by 1 base and J by 5 bases, with 8 bases between the two germline ends. CDR3 size: 13 residues. The germline CDR1 and CDR2 sequences are LGHNA and YNFKEQ. The DNA for the CDR3 is TGTGCCAGCAGCCAAGCCGGCGGTTATGGCTACACCTTC. Its translation is CASSQAGGYGYTF.

V gene TRBV9 combines with J gene TRBJ1-5, with 9 bases matching TRBD1. J lost 4 bases, V lost 4 bases, and 9 bases had no gene match. Germline CDR1 is SGDLS and CDR2 is YYNGEE. The CDR3 loop spans 16 amino acids. CDR3 bases: TGTGCCAGCAGCCCCACGGACAGGGGCGAAAATCAGCCCCAGCATTTT. It is translated as CASSPTDRGENQPQHF.

V is TRBV5-1 and J is TRBJ2-2, with TRBD2 matching 12 bases. Germline V gives CDR1 SGHRS, CDR2 YFSETQ. V gave up 4 bases and J gave up 0 bases; unmatched junction bases: 10. The CDR3 runs to 19 residues. CDR3 nucleotide sequence: TGCGCCAGCAGCCGGACAGGACTAGCGGGGCCTACGAACACCGGGGAGCTGTTTTTT. This gives the protein CASSRTGLAGPTNTGELFF.

The V and J genes are TRBV6-2 or TRBV6-3 and TRBJ1-5; possibly TRBD1 for D (6 bases). From germline, CDR1 is MNHEY and CDR2 SVGEGT. V was shortened by 6 bases and J by 0 bases, with 15 bases between the two germline ends. The CDR3 totals 16 residues. Here the CDR3 DNA reads TGTGCCAGCAGCCGGGACACGGATTATAGCAATCAGCCCCAGCATTTT. It codes for CASSRDTDYSNQPQHF.

CDR3 bases: TGTGCCAGCAGCTTGTACGGTGAAGCTTTCTTT. Translated, it gives CASSLYGEAFF. This chain connects TRBV5-6 to TRBJ1-1; D gene unclear. Looked up from germline, CDR1 is SGHDT and CDR2 is YYEEEE. The CDR3 extends over 11 amino acids. V was shortened by 1 base and J by 7 bases, with 5 bases between the two germline ends.

This clone was picked up many times. The chain uses TRBV3-1 (or the pseudogene TRBV3-2) and TRBJ2-5; 10 nucleotides match TRBD2. Germline CDR1 and CDR2: LGHDT and YNNKEL (reference sequence). The CDR3 spans 16 residues. V was pared by 4 bases and J by 4 bases, with 9 bases of the junction left unmatched. DNA of the CDR3: TGTGCCAGCAGCCTAGGCCTAGCGGGAGTCCGAGAGACCCAGTACTTC. Its protein is CASSLGLAGVRETQYF.